Listed below are T cell receptor beta chains from one sample, sequenced in a study of T-cell memory formation after mild COVID-19. TCRdb reanalysed the 5' RACE reads using MiXCR and keeps one entry per CDR3 protein. Of 350,000 to 500,000 distinct CDR3 sequences in the sample, under 25% were seen once. Material for sequencing was PBMCs or a T cell subset sorted from them (not recorded which). These receptors were obtained from an adult woman who had mild COVID-19 (a few samples of this study predate the infection). Cell type and time point are not known. Both conserved end residues are part of each CDR3. A D gene is named only where the DNA matches it firmly. Part of the rows lack a size; the others show once, few, many or a class for expanded clones.

d_call clone_size j_call v_call cdr3_nt cdr3_aa
NA NA TRBJ2-7 TRBV21-1 TGTGCCAGCAGCAAAGCGCTTTCGCCTGGGACTGGGACAGGGGGCCCCTACGAGCAGTACTTC CASSKALSPGTGTGGPYEQYF
NA once TRBJ1-1 TRBV7-2 TGTGCCAGCAGCAACAGGCAGGGGCGATACACTGAAGCTTTCTTT CASSNRQGRYTEAFF
NA NA TRBJ1-6 TRBV7-2 TGTGCCAGCAGCTCTCAGGGGCGGCGTTCACCCCTCCACTTT CASSSQGRRSPLHF
NA NA TRBJ1-2 TRBV12-3/TRBV12-4 TGTGCCAGCAGAGATTCCTGGAACTATGGCTACACCTTC CASRDSWNYGYTF
NA few TRBJ1-4 TRBV6-5 TGTGCCAGCAGTTACTCGGCGGGGGCCGGTGAAAAACTGTTTTTT CASSYSAGAGEKLFF
NA NA TRBJ2-1 TRBV7-9 TGTGCCAGCAGCCCGAATGGACAGTCTGAGCAGTTCTTC CASSPNGQSEQFF
NA once TRBJ1-2 TRBV2 TGTGCCAGCAGTGCTGGGCCGAACTCTGCCTACACCTTC CASSAGPNSAYTF
TRBD2 few TRBJ2-1 TRBV28 TGTGCCAGCAGTCCGCGGGTAGCGGGAAGAAATGAGCAGTTCTTC CASSPRVAGRNEQFF
NA few TRBJ2-5 TRBV12-3/TRBV12-4 TGTGCCATCTTAGGGGGGGCGTCAGAGACCCAGTACTTC CAILGGASETQYF
TRBD2 NA TRBJ2-3 TRBV5-1 TGCGCCAGCACGCGGGGGGGTGTAACAGATACGCAGTATTTT CASTRGGVTDTQYF
TRBD2 NA TRBJ2-5 TRBV7-9 TGTGCCAGCAGCTTCGGCGGGGGACAAGAGACCCAGTACTTC CASSFGGGQETQYF
NA NA TRBJ2-1 TRBV7-3 TGTGCCAGCAGCCCCCGGACCTCAAGCTCCTACAATGAGCAGTTCTTC CASSPRTSSSYNEQFF
TRBD2 few TRBJ2-1 TRBV3-1 TGTGCCAGCAGCCAAGAACTAGCGGGGGGCCTCTACAATGAGCAGTTCTTC CASSQELAGGLYNEQFF
NA few TRBJ2-2 TRBV11-2 TGTGCCAGCAGCTTAGTTGGTCAGAGCACCGGGGAGCTGTTTTTT CASSLVGQSTGELFF
NA NA TRBJ2-3 TRBV7-2 TGTGCCAGCAGCTTAGAGGTCGGGGGAGGCACAGATACGCAGTATTTT CASSLEVGGGTDTQYF
TRBD1 few TRBJ2-1 TRBV4-3 TGCGCCAGCAGCCAGTTGGGACAGGGGGCGAGGAATGAGCAGTTCTTC CASSQLGQGARNEQFF
NA NA TRBJ2-3 TRBV7-3 TGTGCCAGCAGCCAGAGTAGCGCGGATACGCAGTATTTT CASSQSSADTQYF
TRBD2 few TRBJ2-3 TRBV6-5 TGTGCCAGCAGTTACTCCCCCACACTAGCGGGGCCCACAGATACGCAGTATTTT CASSYSPTLAGPTDTQYF
TRBD2 many TRBJ2-1 TRBV7-6 TGTGCCAGCAGCTTAAATGCGGGAGGGAGGTACAATGAGCAGTTCTTC CASSLNAGGRYNEQFF
NA NA TRBJ2-1 TRBV20-1 TGCAGTGCTAGCCTGGGAAGCTCCTACAATGAGCAGTTCTTC CSASLGSSYNEQFF
NA NA TRBJ2-7 TRBV7-9 TGTGCCAGCAGCTTAGCCGGGACCGCTGTTGGGGCCTACGAGCAGTACTTC CASSLAGTAVGAYEQYF
NA NA TRBJ1-1 TRBV7-3 TGTGCCAGCAAGGTTGGGGGGAACACTGAAGCTTTCTTT CASKVGGNTEAFF
NA once TRBJ2-3 TRBV7-6 TGTGCCAGCAGTCCAAATGAGGGGGATACGCAGTATTTT CASSPNEGDTQYF
NA few TRBJ1-2 TRBV18 TGTGCCAGCTCAAAAACAGAGGACTATGGCTACACCTTC CASSKTEDYGYTF
TRBD1 few TRBJ2-7 TRBV6-5 TGTGCCAGCAGCCCCAGGGGGGACAGGACCTACGAGCAGTACTTC CASSPRGDRTYEQYF
NA NA TRBJ1-4 TRBV4-2 TGTGCCAGCAGCCAAGATCCGGGAAGGCGTAATGAAAAACTGTTTTTT CASSQDPGRRNEKLFF
TRBD2 NA TRBJ2-7 TRBV5-4 TGTGCCAGCAGCAGTCCGAGCGGGACCCTTCGGGAGCAGTACTTC CASSSPSGTLREQYF
TRBD2 few TRBJ2-2 TRBV7-9 TGTGCCAGCAGCTCTCCCCTCCGGACTAGCGGGAACACCGGGGAGCTGTTTTTT CASSSPLRTSGNTGELFF
TRBD1 once TRBJ1-2 TRBV14 TGTGCCAGCAGCCAAGGCGGGACAGGGATAGTTTCTACAAGCTACACCTTC CASSQGGTGIVSTSYTF
TRBD1 few TRBJ2-4 TRBV5-1 TGCGCCAGCAGCTTGGGACTCCGGGACAGCAAAAACATTCAGTACTTC CASSLGLRDSKNIQYF
NA few TRBJ1-1 TRBV6-5 TGTGCCAGCAGTTACTCGACAGGTGCGGCTTTCTTT CASSYSTGAAFF
NA many TRBJ2-1 TRBV5-1 TGCGCCAGCAGCTTGGCGCCGAGCTCCTACAATGAGCAGTTCTTC CASSLAPSSYNEQFF
NA few TRBJ1-2 TRBV30 TGTGCCTGGAGGTCAGGGTTCTATGGCTACACCTTC CAWRSGFYGYTF
TRBD2 NA TRBJ2-5 TRBV27 TGTGCCAGCAGTTTCTCGCTAGCGGGGAGAGAGACCCAGTACTTC CASSFSLAGRETQYF
NA NA TRBJ2-5 TRBV4-2 TGTGCCAGCAGCCAAGATAGCAGAGGGGAGACCCAGTACTTC CASSQDSRGETQYF
NA few TRBJ2-1 TRBV12-3/TRBV12-4 TGTGCCAGCAGTTTGGGGCCTGTCAGTGAGCAGTTCTTC CASSLGPVSEQFF
TRBD2 NA TRBJ2-1 TRBV5-5 TGTGCCAGCAGCCATAGACTAGCGGGAATAGTAGATGAGCAGTTCTTC CASSHRLAGIVDEQFF
TRBD1 NA TRBJ1-1 TRBV29-1 TGCAGCGTTGAAGGGTGGGGACAGAGGTGGGCTTTCTTT CSVEGWGQRWAFF
NA medium-sized TRBJ2-2 TRBV27 TGTGCCAGCAGTTTAGCGAACACCGGGGAGCTGTTTTTT CASSLANTGELFF
TRBD2 NA TRBJ2-2 TRBV12-3/TRBV12-4 TGTGCCAGCACAATCGTGGGGCTAGCGGGAGGGCCCAACACCGGGGAGCTGTTTTTT CASTIVGLAGGPNTGELFF
NA once TRBJ1-5 TRBV29-1 TGCAGCGTTGAATTGAGTGAAGGGGCCACCCTCTGGCCCCAGCATTTT CSVELSEGATLWPQHF
NA NA TRBJ1-1 TRBV6-5 TGTGCCAGCAGGGTAGGGGGGCTCATGAACACTGAAGCTTTCTTT CASRVGGLMNTEAFF